Listed below are T cell receptor beta chains from one sample, sequenced in a study of blood T cell repertoires in COVID-19. The repertoire was sequenced with immunoSEQ multiplex PCR; TCRdb's copy has only in-frame clones and lacks some. In the table there are roughly 400,000 clones, 90% of which are singletons. Specimen: PBMCs or T cells enriched from blood (not recorded which). The receptors were sampled from a man aged 18 to 30 who had recovered from COVID-19. CDR3s include the opening cysteine and the closing phenylalanine or tryptophan. Fields, in order: J gene, D gene, clone size, V gene, CDR3 DNA, CDR3 protein. D genes are given only for firm matches. Where a row states a size, it is once, few, many or the class of an expanded clone; other rows omit it.

>TRBJ1-1|-|-|TRBV20-1
TGCAGTGTTAAGCAGGACACTGAAGCTTTCTTT
CSVKQDTEAFF
>TRBJ1-6|-|-|TRBV27
TGTGCCAGCAGTTTATTGAGTAATTCACCCCTCCACTTT
CASSLLSNSPLHF
>TRBJ2-3|-|-|TRBV7-9
TGTGCCAGCAGCCACCGGGAGCCCACAGATACGCAGTATTTT
CASSHREPTDTQYF
>TRBJ2-5|TRBD1|once|TRBV5-6
TGTGCCACCACAGGGGCGCCGGTAGAGACCCAGTACTTC
CATTGAPVETQYF
>TRBJ1-3|-|once|TRBV9
TGTGCCAGCCAGGGTAACGGAAACACCATATATTTT
CASQGNGNTIYF
>TRBJ2-7|TRBD1|once|TRBV4-1
TGCGCCAGCAGCCGTCCGACAGGGGGCGCGTACGAGCAGTACTTC
CASSRPTGGAYEQYF
>TRBJ1-6|TRBD1|-|TRBV3-1/TRBV3-2
TGTGCCAGCAGCCAAGTTGGCGGGCAGGGGGGATCACCCCTCCACTTT
CASSQVGGQGGSPLHF
>TRBJ2-2|-|-|TRBV19
TGTGCCAGTACCAGTTCCACGAACACCGGGGAGCTGTTTTTT
CASTSSTNTGELFF
>TRBJ1-6|-|-|TRBV11-1
TGTGCCAGCAGCCGCTTGGGGGGAGCACCCCTCCACTTT
CASSRLGGAPLHF
>TRBJ2-1|TRBD2|-|TRBV30
TGTGCCTGGAGTGTACGACTAGCGGGGAACAATGAGCAGTTCTTC
CAWSVRLAGNNEQFF
>TRBJ1-1|-|-|TRBV6-6
TGTGCCAGCAGTTACTCGAGGAGGGTGGACACTGAAGCTTTCTTT
CASSYSRRVDTEAFF
>TRBJ2-2|-|-|TRBV6-1
TGTGCCAGCAGTGAAGTTCTGGGGCGCCGGAGCACCGGGGAGCTGTTTTTT
CASSEVLGRRSTGELFF
>TRBJ1-2|-|once|TRBV7-2
TGTGCCAGCAGCTTAAGAGGGAACTATGGCTACACCTTC
CASSLRGNYGYTF
>TRBJ2-5|-|few|TRBV3-1/TRBV3-2
TGTGCCAGCAGCCAAGACCGGAGACAGGACCGGCGGGAGACCCAGTACTTC
CASSQDRRQDRRETQYF
>TRBJ1-2|-|-|TRBV5-1
TGCGCCAGCAGCCCCTCGGGAGACGAGCACACCTTC
CASSPSGDEHTF
>TRBJ1-2|-|-|TRBV16
TGTGCCAGCAGCCTCCGTGGGCCTGTCGGTGGCTACACCTTC
CASSLRGPVGGYTF
>TRBJ2-5|TRBD1|-|TRBV19
TGTGCCAGTAGACCGGGACAGGGGGCGATCGTAGAGACCCAGTACTTC
CASRPGQGAIVETQYF
>TRBJ1-2|TRBD1|-|TRBV19
TGTGCCAGTAGTGCCGGACAGGGGGCTGACTATGGCTACACCTTC
CASSAGQGADYGYTF
>TRBJ1-2|-|-|TRBV19
TGTGCCAGTAGTATGCAGGTTGCTAACTATGGCTACACCTTC
CASSMQVANYGYTF
>TRBJ2-7|-|-|TRBV19
TGTGCCAGTAGCTACAGGGGGGGGAGCTCCTACGAGCAGTACTTC
CASSYRGGSSYEQYF
>TRBJ2-5|TRBD1|-|TRBV3-1/TRBV3-2
TGTGCCAGCAGCCAATGGAAGCAGGGGGCGATAAAGACCCAGTACTTC
CASSQWKQGAIKTQYF
>TRBJ1-3|TRBD1|-|TRBV28
TGTGCCAGCAGTTTATCCCCAGGGGGCTCTGGAAACACCATATATTTT
CASSLSPGGSGNTIYF
>TRBJ1-2|-|-|TRBV3-1/TRBV3-2
TGTGCCAGCAGCCAAGGGTTTAGAGCGGCGGCCTATGGCTACACCTTC
CASSQGFRAAAYGYTF
>TRBJ2-7|-|-|TRBV6-5
TGTGCCAGCAGTTTGCGGACAGTCTACGAGCAGTACTTC
CASSLRTVYEQYF
>TRBJ1-1|-|-|TRBV28
TGTGCCAGCAGACCCGCGGTGGAGGGAATCACTGAAGCTTTCTTT
CASRPAVEGITEAFF
>TRBJ2-2|-|-|TRBV6-5
TGTGCCAGCGGGGGGACGGGCACCGGGGAGCTGTTTTTT
CASGGTGTGELFF